Listed below are T cell receptor beta chains from one sample, sequenced in a study of memory CD4+ T cells and cytomegalovirus serostatus. Profiled with immunoSEQ multiplex PCR; TCRdb holds only in-frame clones, not every one. The data show tens of thousands of clones, more than 60% seen once. Sequenced: memory CD4+ T cells from blood. Receptors originate from an adult in good health and CMV-seronegative. CDR3s include the opening cysteine and the closing phenylalanine or tryptophan. The D gene is left open where the match is weak. Some rows mark clone size as missing; the rest say once, few, many or name a class of expanded clone.

j_call d_call v_call clone_size cdr3_nt cdr3_aa
TRBJ2-3 - TRBV5-1 - TGCGCCAGCAGCTTTGATACATACACAGATACGCAGTATTTT CASSFDTYTDTQYF
TRBJ1-2 TRBD1 TRBV11-2 - TGTGCCAGCAGCTTTCAGGACAGGGATAGTCTGGGCTACACCTTC CASSFQDRDSLGYTF
TRBJ2-7 TRBD1 TRBV18 - TGTGCCAGCTCATCACAGGGGTGGCAGTACTTC CASSSQGWQYF
TRBJ2-5 - TRBV5-6 - TGTGCCAGCAGCCCCAACTGGGGGAGTCAAGAGACCCAGTACTTC CASSPNWGSQETQYF
TRBJ1-2 TRBD1 TRBV5-4 - TGTGCCAGCAGCCCTCGCGCGTTTCGGGGACAGGGCCAGGGCTACACCTTC CASSPRAFRGQGQGYTF
TRBJ1-5 - TRBV29-1 - TGCAGCGTTGGGGATAGCAATCAGCCCCAGCATTTT CSVGDSNQPQHF
TRBJ2-5 - TRBV21-1 - TGTGCCAGCGATATTCGACTAGCGCAAGAGACCCAGTACTTC CASDIRLAQETQYF
TRBJ2-5 TRBD2 TRBV18 - TGTGCCAGCTCACCACAGCGGGAGGGCCGAGAGACCCAGTACTTC CASSPQREGRETQYF
TRBJ2-7 TRBD2 TRBV15 - TGTGCCACCAGCAGAGCTAGCGGGAGTCGGTCCGAGCAGTACTTC CATSRASGSRSEQYF
TRBJ1-3 TRBD1 TRBV4-2 - TGTGCCAGCAGCCAAGAAGGGACAGGGGAAAACACCATATATTTT CASSQEGTGENTIYF
TRBJ1-2 - TRBV5-1 - TGCGCCAGCAGCTTGGACAGTCGCTATGGCTACACCTTC CASSLDSRYGYTF
TRBJ2-1 TRBD2 TRBV6-6 - TGTGCCAGCAGCCTTCTCAGCGGGAGATACAATGAGCAGTTCTTC CASSLLSGRYNEQFF
TRBJ1-5 - TRBV10-3 - TGTGCCACCCAGAAGGCAGGGGACTATCAGCCCCAGCATTTT CATQKAGDYQPQHF
TRBJ2-7 TRBD1 TRBV19 - TGTGCCAGCAGCACCGGGACAGGGGGCGGCGAGCAGTACTTC CASSTGTGGGEQYF
TRBJ2-3 TRBD1 TRBV2 - TGTGCCAGTAGCCGGGACAGGTCTGAGGATACGCAGTATTTT CASSRDRSEDTQYF
TRBJ2-6 - TRBV4-1 - TGCGCCAGCAGCCAGGGCGGCGTCTTGCCCGGGGCCAACGTCCTGACTTTC CASSQGGVLPGANVLTF
TRBJ2-1 - TRBV5-1 - TGCGCCAGCAGCTTGTTCGGGGGGCAGTCAGGATACAATGAGCAGTTCTTC CASSLFGGQSGYNEQFF
TRBJ2-2 - TRBV18 - TGTGCCAGCTCACCAGGACAGAACACCGGGGAGCTGTTTTTT CASSPGQNTGELFF
TRBJ2-7 - TRBV18 - TGTGCCAGCTCAGTCGCCAGTATCTCCTACGAGCAGTACTTC CASSVASISYEQYF
TRBJ2-7 TRBD2 TRBV7-2 - TGTGCCAGCAGCTCAAGCGGGGGGGGTCCGTACGAGCAGTACTTC CASSSSGGGPYEQYF
TRBJ1-1 - TRBV5-6 - TGTGCCAGCAGCTTGGCTGGGGGAGTAGGGGCTTTCTTT CASSLAGGVGAFF
TRBJ1-1 - TRBV5-6 - TGTGCCAGCAGCCGTACTATCACTGAAGCTTTCTTT CASSRTITEAFF
TRBJ2-7 - TRBV21-1 - TGTGCCAGCAGTAGGAGAGGGTGGGACAGCTCCTACGAGCAGTACTTC CASSRRGWDSSYEQYF
TRBJ2-7 - TRBV7-9 - TGTGCCAGCAGCGCACGGCGGGGTAGGGCTGGGATCGAGCAGTACTTC CASSARRGRAGIEQYF
TRBJ1-5 - TRBV7-2 - TGTGCCAGCAGCCCCAGGTGGCAGCCCCAGCATTTT CASSPRWQPQHF
TRBJ2-2 TRBD1 TRBV18 - TGTGCCAGCTCACCGAAGCAGGGGGCATCCGGGGAGCTGTTTTTT CASSPKQGASGELFF
TRBJ1-1 - TRBV2 - TGTGCCAGCAGTGTCCAGGGTAAGAACACTGAAGCTTTCTTT CASSVQGKNTEAFF
TRBJ1-5 - TRBV15 - TGTGCCACCAGCAGAGATAACCGGCCCCAGCATTTT CATSRDNRPQHF
TRBJ1-2 - TRBV4-1 - TGCGCCAGCAGCCAATCAGCGCAGGGCTATGGCTACACCTTC CASSQSAQGYGYTF
TRBJ2-7 - TRBV9 - TGTGCCAGCAGCCCCTCGGGCGGAGAGCGCTACGAGCAGTACTTC CASSPSGGERYEQYF
TRBJ2-1 TRBD2 TRBV10-3 - TGTGCCACGCTAAAGAGCGGGAGCGGCAATGAGCAGTTCTTC CATLKSGSGNEQFF
TRBJ1-3 - TRBV13 - TGTGCCAGCAGACCCGGCAGGACCTTGGAAAACACCATATATTTT CASRPGRTLENTIYF
TRBJ2-7 - TRBV15 - TGTGCCACCAGCAGAGATCTCACAGGGTCGTACGAGCAGTACTTC CATSRDLTGSYEQYF
TRBJ2-3 - TRBV4-1 - TGCGCCAGCAGCCACGAGCGACAGGACACGCAGTATTTT CASSHERQDTQYF
TRBJ2-5 TRBD2 TRBV5-4 - TGTGCCAGCAGCTTAGGACTAGCGGGAGTCGGAAGGCAAGAGACCCAGTACTTC CASSLGLAGVGRQETQYF
TRBJ1-4 - TRBV19 - TGTGCCAGTAGTAGAACAGGGAGAGATGAAAAACTGTTTTTT CASSRTGRDEKLFF
TRBJ2-6 - TRBV5-1 once TGCGCCAGCAGCGAGGGCTCGCGAGGTACTGGGGCCAACGTCCTGACTTTC CASSEGSRGTGANVLTF
TRBJ2-3 - TRBV25-1 - TGTGCCAGCAGTGAACCAACAGATACGCAGTATTTT CASSEPTDTQYF
TRBJ2-1 TRBD1 TRBV18 - TGTGCCAGCTCACCACCGTCGGGACAGGGATTCAATGAGCAGTTCTTC CASSPPSGQGFNEQFF
TRBJ2-3 - TRBV5-1 - TGCGCCAGCAGCTTGGTAGGGGAGCACTTCACAGATACGCAGTATTTT CASSLVGEHFTDTQYF
TRBJ1-5 - TRBV5-5 - TGTGCCAGCAGCTTGGACGGGACCAATCAGCCCCAGCATTTT CASSLDGTNQPQHF
TRBJ1-5 - TRBV25-1 medium-sized TGTGCCAGCAGTACGACAGGCTCCAATCAGCCCCAGCATTTT CASSTTGSNQPQHF
TRBJ2-1 TRBD2 TRBV27 - TGTGCCAGCAGTTTTTACGGGACTAGGCACAATGAGCAGTTCTTC CASSFYGTRHNEQFF
TRBJ1-1 - TRBV15 - TGTGCCACCAGCAGAGATTTGATGAACACTGAAGCTTTCTTT CATSRDLMNTEAFF
TRBJ2-7 - TRBV19 - TGTGCCAGTAGTTTTCGGACTACTGCGGGAGAGCAGTACTTC CASSFRTTAGEQYF
TRBJ2-3 - TRBV27 - TGTGCCAGCAGTTCCCTTGATACGCAGTATTTT CASSSLDTQYF
TRBJ1-2 - TRBV5-5 - TGTGCCAGCAGCTTAGCATCGGGTGAATATGGCTACACCTTC CASSLASGEYGYTF
TRBJ2-4 - TRBV6-1 few TGTGCCAGCAAGGACATAAACATTCAGTACTTC CASKDINIQYF
TRBJ1-4 - TRBV14 - TGTGCCAGCAGCCAAGTGACAGCCAAACTGTTTTTT CASSQVTAKLFF
TRBJ1-2 TRBD1 TRBV5-4 - TGTGCCAGCAGCTTCGAGACAGGGGGCGGTGGCTATGGCTACACCTTC CASSFETGGGGYGYTF
TRBJ2-7 - TRBV4-1 - TGCGCCAGCAGCCAAGATGGGGAATCCTACGAGCAGTACTTC CASSQDGESYEQYF
TRBJ1-1 - TRBV6-6 - TGTGCCAGCAATTTACGGAGGGAAGGGACTGAAGCTTTCTTT CASNLRREGTEAFF
TRBJ1-1 TRBD1 TRBV9 - TGTGCCAGCAGCGTAGAGGGGGCGCTCAACACTGAAGCTTTCTTT CASSVEGALNTEAFF
TRBJ2-1 TRBD2 TRBV18 once TGTGCCAGCTCACCACCGGGCCTAGCGGTCTCCTACAATGAGCAGTTCTTC CASSPPGLAVSYNEQFF
TRBJ2-1 - TRBV19 - TGTGCCAGTAGTAGGAGGAGGTACAATGAGCAGTTCTTC CASSRRRYNEQFF
TRBJ1-4 - TRBV5-1 - TGCGCCAGCAGCTTGGAGCGGGGGGCATCCGAAAAACTGTTTTTT CASSLERGASEKLFF
TRBJ1-2 - TRBV28 - TGTGCCAGCAGTATCATAAACTATGGCTACACCTTC CASSIINYGYTF
TRBJ1-3 TRBD1 TRBV19 - TGTGCCAGTAGTCAGGGGGCTTTTGGAAACACCATATATTTT CASSQGAFGNTIYF